This is a list of T cell receptor beta chains from one sample in a study of blood T cell repertoires in COVID-19. Only in-frame clones appear in the TCRdb table, and some are missing; sequencing was by immunoSEQ multiplex PCR. The table records around 120,000 clones, 65% to 80% of them present only once. Sequenced material: peripheral blood. Receptor source: a man in his 70s with active or convalescent COVID-19. Both conserved end residues are part of each CDR3. The D gene is left open where the match is weak. Size is omitted from some rows. Given values are once, few, many or a class for expanded clones.

d_gene | j_gene | abundance | v_gene | CDR3aa | CDR3nt
. | TRBJ1-2 | once | TRBV11-2 | CASSLGSSYGYTF | TGTGCCAGCAGCTTAGGGAGTAGTTATGGCTACACCTTC
. | TRBJ2-4 | . | TRBV11-2 | CASSGQLAKNIQYF | TGTGCCAGCAGCGGACAGCTAGCCAAAAACATTCAGTACTTC
. | TRBJ1-6 | . | TRBV9 | CASSRGLDNSPLHF | TGTGCCAGCAGTAGGGGTCTCGATAATTCACCCCTCCACTTT
TRBD1 | TRBJ1-2 | . | TRBV28 | CASSRTGALGYGYTF | TGTGCCAGCAGCCGGACAGGCGCTCTAGGCTATGGCTACACCTTC
. | TRBJ1-1 | once | TRBV5-1 | CASSLAARVTEAFF | TGCGCCAGCAGCTTGGCGGCCAGGGTCACTGAAGCTTTCTTT
. | TRBJ1-1 | . | TRBV29-1 | CSVGYTEAFF | TGCAGCGTCGGTTACACTGAAGCTTTCTTT
. | TRBJ2-7 | . | TRBV27 | CASRQGSYEQYF | TGTGCCAGCAGGCAGGGCTCCTACGAGCAGTACTTC
TRBD1 | TRBJ1-1 | once | TRBV6-5 | CASRYTHQGDTEAFF | TGTGCCAGCCGTTACACACACCAGGGGGACACTGAAGCTTTCTTT
. | TRBJ2-6 | . | TRBV19 | CASRSPPFDSSGANVLTF | TGTGCCAGTAGGTCCCCCCCTTTTGACAGCTCTGGGGCCAACGTCCTGACTTTC
. | TRBJ2-1 | . | TRBV11-2 | CASSFRRGNEQFF | TGTGCCAGCAGCTTTAGAAGGGGCAATGAGCAGTTCTTC
TRBD1 | TRBJ1-1 | . | TRBV6-5 | CASSYSTGADTEAFF | TGTGCCAGCAGTTACTCGACAGGGGCGGACACTGAAGCTTTCTTT
. | TRBJ1-1 | . | TRBV27 | CASGRARLLEAFF | TGTGCCAGCGGGAGGGCCCGGCTTCTCGAAGCTTTCTTT
TRBD2 | TRBJ2-6 | . | TRBV5-1 | CASSPLAGGRSGANVLTF | TGCGCCAGCAGCCCCCTAGCGGGAGGCCGCTCTGGGGCCAACGTCCTGACTTTC
TRBD2 | TRBJ2-5 | . | TRBV28 | CASTAIGTSGTQETQYF | TGTGCCAGCACCGCCATAGGGACTAGCGGAACCCAAGAGACCCAGTACTTC
. | TRBJ1-1 | . | TRBV19 | CASSIVDSPGDTEAFF | TGTGCCAGTAGTATAGTGGACTCCCCAGGGGACACTGAAGCTTTCTTT
. | TRBJ2-7 | . | TRBV12-5 | CASVLQGRSEQYF | TGTGCTAGTGTCCTACAGGGACGCAGCGAGCAGTACTTC
TRBD2 | TRBJ2-5 | . | TRBV4-1 | CASSHGIAGGTYQETQYF | TGCGCCAGCAGCCACGGAATAGCGGGGGGCACGTACCAAGAGACCCAGTACTTC
TRBD1 | TRBJ1-2 | . | TRBV5-6 | CASSPTGGDGYTF | TGTGCCAGCAGCCCTACAGGGGGTGACGGCTACACCTTC
. | TRBJ2-7 | . | TRBV5-4 | CASSSHGTGFLTYGQYF | TGTGCCAGCAGCTCTCACGGGACTGGATTCCTGACGTACGGGCAGTACTTC
TRBD1 | TRBJ1-5 | . | TRBV7-9 | CASSWTGGGQPQHF | TGTGCCAGCAGCTGGACAGGGGGAGGTCAGCCCCAGCATTTT
TRBD1 | TRBJ1-5 | . | TRBV6-5 | CASAVQGGNQPQHF | TGTGCCAGCGCGGTTCAGGGGGGCAATCAGCCCCAGCATTTT
. | TRBJ2-7 | . | TRBV25-1 | CASKGGGEQYF | TGTGCCAGCAAGGGGGGGGGAGAGCAGTACTTC
TRBD2 | TRBJ2-5 | . | TRBV7-2 | CASSLDPRTSGGASETQYF | TGTGCCAGCAGCTTAGACCCCCGGACTAGCGGGGGGGCCTCAGAGACCCAGTACTTC
TRBD1 | TRBJ1-4 | . | TRBV5-1 | CASGSGTGNEKLFF | TGCGCCAGCGGGTCCGGGACAGGGAATGAAAAACTGTTTTTT
TRBD1 | TRBJ2-5 | . | TRBV27 | CASRVGQPQETQYF | TGTGCCAGCAGGGTGGGACAGCCTCAAGAGACCCAGTACTTC
. | TRBJ2-1 | . | TRBV11-2 | CASSFRGQGGNEQFF | TGTGCCAGCAGCTTTAGGGGCCAGGGGGGTAATGAGCAGTTCTTC
. | TRBJ2-1 | . | TRBV7-2 | CASSLGRNDEQFF | TGTGCCAGCTCCCTGGGGAGAAACGATGAGCAGTTCTTC